One TCR beta chain is described in this entry. The data belong to a study of early T cells in non-severe SARS-CoV-2 infection. Study overall: Sequencing of bulk RNA from unsorted whole blood was done, without chain pairing.

TCRdb re-called the 5' RACE reads with MiXCR, one entry per CDR3 protein. The sample has 95,000 to 110,000 distinct CDR3 sequences, approximately 12% seen once. This CDR3 has 14 residues. Germline V gene lookup returns CDR1 MNHEY and CDR2 SVGAGI. Trimming pared 8 bases from V and 5 bases from J, leaving 13 bases between. The gene calls are TRBV6-5 and TRBJ1-6; a possible D gene is TRBD1 (6 bases). Sequencing was performed on whole blood. This receptor was obtained from an adult who was a healthcare worker with PCR-confirmed SARS-CoV-2 infection or an uninfected control (not recorded which). The CDR3 loop is CASGYRVDNSPLHF. For the CDR3, the DNA is TGTGCCAGCGGCTACAGGGTAGATAATTCACCCCTCCACTTT.